This note documents a single T cell receptor (beta chain) sequence. What it recognizes is unknown. Trimming removed 4 bases at V and 2 bases at J, with 12 bases between. Per germline, CDR1 WSHSY and CDR2 SAAADI. The CDR3 has 14 amino acids. The data stem from a study of shared clonotypes between healthy human individuals. Points from the study as a whole: Non-shared clonotypes were found to have lower generation probabilities than the clonotypes that were shared by all four of the sorted-subset donors.

Using immunoSEQ multiplex PCR, the repertoire was profiled, and TCRdb retains in-frame clones only, with some absent. The sample lists approximately 980,000 clones, approximately 76% seen once, with approximately 1.5% in the top ten. The TCR comes from a man between 18 and 29 years old in good health. The sequenced material came from memory CD4+ T cells sorted from blood. Subset meaning: CD45RA-negative fraction. This chain uses TRBV10-2 with TRBJ2-7; no definite D call. The CDR3 DNA is TGCGCCAGCAGTGTGTTGGGGTTTACCTACGAGCAGTACTTC. Protein: CASSVLGFTYEQYF.